This TCR beta chain was identified in a study of T cell repertoires in cytomegalovirus infection. TCRdb reprocessed the reads with MiXCR, giving one entry per CDR3 protein. The data show roughly 100,000 distinct CDR3 sequences, 42% seen once. Germline V CDR1 and CDR2: MNHEY, SMNVEV (reference sequence). V was clipped by 1 base and J by 0 bases, with 6 bases between them. This CDR3 region has 15 residues. About this clonotype: Its cognate antigen is unknown.

The chain links TRBV27 to TRBJ1-4; D call uncertain. The input for sequencing was CD8+ T cells from cultured PBMCs, taken from culture after CMV antigen stimulation. This clonotype was sampled from a human donor in good health (CMV status not recorded). Some clones in this sample may be carry-over from other donors' samples. The CDR3, as DNA: TGTGCCAGCAGTTTATGGGGAACAACTAATGAAAAACTGTTTTTT. Protein: CASSLWGTTNEKLFF.